This T cell receptor beta chain was found in a study of T cells after yellow fever vaccination. TCRdb re-analysed the 5' RACE reads in MiXCR, keeping a single row per CDR3 protein. The sample includes approximately 110,000 distinct CDR3 sequences, nearly 7.5% seen only once; the top ten take about 2.7%. Study-wide results and caveats: Repertoires obtained by FACS sorting could include abundant clonotypes that entered as contaminants from the bulk population.

The sample holds a few counts of this clonotype. Its target is not known. This receptor was taken from a young man who received the YFV17D yellow fever vaccine. The material sequenced was CD4+ T cells sorted from PBMCs, taken about 10 days after the first yellow fever vaccination.

In DNA, the CDR3 is TGTGCCAGCAGTAGTGGGGGATTCAATCAGCCCCAGCATTTT. Translation gives CASSSGGFNQPQHF. This sequence joins TRBV27 and TRBJ1-5; possibly TRBD1 for D (5 bases). The V and J ends lost 5 bases and 3 bases respectively, with 11 bases between them. Germline V gives CDR1 MNHEY, CDR2 SMNVEV (reference sequence). This CDR3 spans 14 amino acids.